This T cell receptor (beta chain) was obtained from a study of blood T cell repertoires in COVID-19. Study details: Samples taken during acute and convalescent COVID-19 were collected in the United States, Italy and Spain.

CDR3 length equals 13 residues. The germline CDR1 and CDR2 sequences are SNHLY and FYNNEI. The V segment lost 4 bases and the J segment 7 bases; nucleotides outside the gene matches: 1. Using immunoSEQ multiplex PCR, the repertoire was profiled, and TCRdb retains in-frame clones only, with some absent. This table has some 110,000 clones, around four fifths appearing once. This rearrangement joins TRBV2 to TRBJ1-3, with 10 bases lining up with TRBD1. The sample comprised peripheral blood. This sequence was found in a man aged 60 to 69 with active or convalescent COVID-19. CDR3 coding DNA: TGTGCCAGCAGTGGGGACAGGGGCAACACCATATATTTT. It encodes CASSGDRGNTIYF.